Only one count was recorded for the clone carrying this TCR beta chain. The target antigen is unknown. Generated by immunoSEQ multiplex PCR, the TCRdb table keeps only in-frame clones and is missing some. The sample has more than 95,000 clones; about 93% are singletons. The J segment lost 8 bases and the V segment lost 6 bases, leaving 10 bases of the junction unmatched. CDR3 length equals 14 residues. Germline CDR1 is MNHEY and CDR2 is SVGAGI. These data are taken from a study of T cell responses to AZD1222 COVID-19 vaccine. Study-wide points: Among spike-specific TCRs, nearly half reportedly target unmutated variant regions.

Sequences were derived from peripheral blood, sampled on day 0 of AZD1222 vaccination. The rearrangement links TRBV6-5 to TRBJ1-2, with 9 positions matching TRBD1. The origin of this receptor is an adult in good health. The CDR3: CASSQYRQGGGYTF. The CDR3, as DNA: TGTGCCAGCAGCCAATACAGACAGGGGGGCGGCTACACCTTC.